The clone carrying this TCR beta chain came up a few times. As yet, its antigen is unknown. Together with a sample-barcoded 5' primer, a J-beta primer mix was included in a second PCR lasting 7 to 11 cycles. TCRdb re-derived calls from the 5' RACE reads in MiXCR, one entry per CDR3 protein. Among around 800,000 distinct CDR3 sequences listed, under 30% were seen once. Germline V gene data show CDR1 as DFQATT and CDR2 as SNEGSKA (reference sequence). CDR3 length: 15 residues. V was trimmed by 8 bases and J by 0 bases, leaving 19 bases between them. The sample originates from a study of blood T cells in healthy people across ages. Study conclusions and caveats: It was found that TCR beta diversity correlated strongly with the percentage of naive T cells.

This sample was also put to use in a study of T cells of mothers and their children. Turning to that study: Over 8.5 million reads per mother and approximately 3.2 million per child were obtained.

This TCR was recovered from a boy aged 5-17 years in good health. Sequenced: blood. The V call is TRBV20-1, the J call TRBJ2-5; D might be TRBD1 (6 bases). CDR3 region: CSCFPGVADQETQYF. DNA of the CDR3: TGCAGTTGCTTTCCAGGGGTGGCTGACCAAGAGACCCAGTACTTC.